The next 21 T cell receptor beta chains were all read from a single sample in a study of spatial heterogeneity in lung cancer. The time point was: sample taken at primary tumor resection. Their antigen targets remain unknown. Broader study findings: Within tumors, counts of expanded alpha and beta TCRs tracked tumor mutation counts.

MiXCR was run by TCRdb on the 5' RACE reads, yielding one entry per CDR3 protein. The table has under 15,000 distinct CDR3 sequences, about 4.8% seen once. The sequenced sample was lung tumor tissue, obtained at surgery. The receptor set was obtained from a female donor with early-stage non-small cell lung cancer.

There are many counts of this clonotype. Since the library was made to target alpha chains, this beta chain is a stray read and its abundance is not meaningful. This chain uses TRBV28 with TRBJ1-6; D is uncertain. The V and J ends lost 6 bases and 0 bases respectively, with 9 bases between them. This CDR3 is built from 15 residues. In germline, CDR1 is MDHEN, CDR2 SYDVKM. The CDR3 nucleotides are TGTGCCAGCAGGGGCTTTAGCTCCTATAATTCACCCCTCCACTTT. This gives the protein CASRGFSSYNSPLHF.

This clonotype turned up a few times. This beta chain represents an off-target read in a library built for alpha chains; its size is of limited meaning. The V gene is TRBV25-1, the J gene TRBJ1-6; 7 bases line up with TRBD1. The CDR3 contains 13 residues. V shed 7 bases and J 9 bases; nucleotides not matched to a gene: 6. Germline V gene lookup returns CDR1 MGHDK and CDR2 SYGVNS. DNA for the CDR3: TGTGCCAGCACCCGGGGGACAGCTTCACCCCTCCACTTT. Translation: CASTRGTASPLHF.

Of note for this clonotype: This beta chain appears as a stray read in a library generated for alpha chains; its size is not informative. This chain connects TRBV5-1 to TRBJ2-7; no reliable D call. This CDR3 has 14 amino acids. Germline V gene data show CDR1 as SGHRS and CDR2 as YFSETQ. Trimming removed 2 bases at V and 0 bases at J, with 9 bases between. The chain's CDR3 is CASSFGGDSYEQYF. CDR3 bases: TGCGCCAGCAGCTTCGGCGGAGACTCCTACGAGCAGTACTTC. Combining the CDR3 with reference TRBV5-1 and TRBJ2-7 gives the whole variable domain KAGVTQTPRYLIKTRGQQVTLSCSPISGHRSVSWYQQTPGQGLQFLFEYFSETQRNKGNFPGRFSGRQFSNSRSEMNVSTLELGDSALYLCASSFGGDSYEQYFGPGTRLTVT.

This clonotype was picked up many times. This beta chain was picked up by a library intended for alpha chains and is off target, so its count carries little meaning. This chain uses TRBV3-1 with TRBJ2-7; TRBD2 agrees at 11 bases. Trimming at V came to 5 bases and at J to 5 bases, leaving 14 bases not matched to a gene. The CDR3 extends over 17 amino acids. CDR1 and CDR2 from the germline V gene are LGHDT and YNNKEL (reference sequence). CDR3 protein: CASSDIHSGGAQNEQYF. Written as DNA, the CDR3 is TGTGCCAGCAGCGATATACATAGCGGGGGGGCTCAGAACGAGCAGTACTTC.

This clonotype was found many times. Since it is a stray read in a library aimed at alpha chains, this beta chain has a size that is not meaningful. The V and J genes are TRBV5-1 and TRBJ2-1; 7 positions agree with TRBD1. V gave up 5 bases and J gave up 4 bases; unmatched junction bases: 9. The CDR3 extends over 15 amino acids. Germline V gene data show CDR1 as SGHRS and CDR2 as YFSETQ. In DNA, the CDR3 is TGCGCCAGCAGTCTGATTGGGACAGATTACAATGAGCAGTTCTTC. Residues: CASSLIGTDYNEQFF.

Many counts were recorded for this clonotype. This beta chain is a stray sequence in a library constructed for alpha chains; its clone size is not meaningful. The chain joins TRBV6-5 to TRBJ1-6; weak D call: TRBD1 (6 bases). Germline V gene data show CDR1 as MNHEY and CDR2 as SVGAGI. The length of the CDR3 is 18 residues. V was cut by 0 bases and J by 0 bases, with 12 bases left in between. The CDR3 nucleotides read TGTGCCAGCAGTTACTCTGGACAGTTTATCTCCTATAATTCACCCCTCCACTTT. It translates to CASSYSGQFISYNSPLHF.

This clonotype was observed many times. This beta chain was picked up by a library intended for alpha chains and is off target, so its count carries little meaning. The rearrangement joins TRBV5-1 to TRBJ2-1, with D possibly matching TRBD2 (6 bases). The germline V gene has CDR1 SGHRS and CDR2 YFSETQ. The CDR3 spans 15 residues. The ends were cut back, 3 bases at V and 4 bases at J, with 14 bases in the middle. As DNA, the CDR3 is TGCGCCAGCAGCTCGAACTCCGGGACTTACAATGAGCAGTTCTTC. Translated: CASSSNSGTYNEQFF.

This clonotype was seen ten or more times. This beta chain represents an off-target read in a library built for alpha chains; its size is of limited meaning. The chain uses TRBV6-5 and TRBJ1-1; unclear D gene. The CDR3 is 15 amino acids. CDR1 and CDR2 from the germline V gene are MNHEY and SVGAGI. V was trimmed by 2 bases and J by 2 bases, leaving 12 bases between them. Written as DNA, the CDR3 is TGTGCCAGCAGTTACGTGTCGAGGAGAAACACTGAAGCTTTCTTT. This gives the protein CASSYVSRRNTEAFF.

This clonotype was counted many times. Because this beta chain is a stray read in a library intended to capture alpha chains, its abundance should not be given much weight. J is TRBJ2-7 and V is TRBV29-1; tentative D call: TRBD1 (6 bases). This CDR3 has 13 residues. From germline, CDR1 is SQVTM and CDR2 ANQGSEA. Trimming pared 4 bases from V and 3 bases from J, leaving 13 bases between. The CDR3 loop reads CSVGPRGYYEQYF. In nucleotides, the CDR3 is TGCAGCGTTGGTCCCAGGGGTTACTACGAGCAGTACTTC.

This clonotype was observed many times. This beta chain is an off-target read within a library intended for alpha chains, so its frequency means little. The chain is built from TRBV4-2 and TRBJ2-1; 13 nucleotides match TRBD2. Germline V gene data show CDR1 as LGHNA and CDR2 as YNFKEQ. Trimming removed 4 bases from V and 3 bases from J; junction bases left unmatched: 6. CDR3 length: 17 amino acids. The CDR3 DNA is TGTGCCAGCAGCCGTGGACTAGCGGGGGCGCGCTACAATGAGCAGTTCTTC. This sequence encodes CASSRGLAGARYNEQFF.

This clonotype was recorded at least ten times. The library was designed around alpha chains, so this beta chain is a stray read whose abundance carries little weight. The chain joins TRBV6-5 to TRBJ2-7, with D maybe TRBD2 (5 bases). Germline-derived CDR1 and CDR2 are MNHEY and SVGAGI. This CDR3 is 17 amino acids long. V was cut by 7 bases and J by 3 bases, with 25 bases left in between. This chain's CDR3 is CASNRRGALRARYEQYF. CDR3 nucleotide sequence: TGTGCCAGCAACAGACGGGGTGCCCTAAGAGCCCGCTACGAGCAGTACTTC.

This clonotype appeared a few times. This beta chain is an off-target read within a library intended for alpha chains, so its frequency means little. This rearrangement joins TRBV6-1 to TRBJ1-5, with D possibly being TRBD1 (6 bases). The germline V gene encodes CDR1 MNHNS and CDR2 SASEGT. The CDR3 runs to 18 residues. The CDR3 DNA sequence: TGTGCGGGGGGGCCCCAGGGGCCTAAAACCTCTCGCAATCAGCCCCAGCATTTT. It translates to CAGGPQGPKTSRNQPQHF.

About this clonotype itself: This beta chain is off target for a library built for alpha chains, so its abundance means little. This chain joins TRBV27 and TRBJ1-1, with D perhaps matching TRBD1 (5 bases). Trimming shortened V by 5 bases and J by 1 base, and 11 bases separated the two germline ends. Per the germline V gene, CDR1 is MNHEY and CDR2 is SMNVEV (reference sequence). CDR3 size: 14 residues. This CDR3 reads CASSPRGQNTEAFF. The CDR3 DNA follows: TGTGCCAGCAGTCCCCGGGGCCAGAACACTGAAGCTTTCTTT.

Of note for this clonotype: The library was prepared for alpha chains; this beta chain is a stray read, so its frequency means little. The CDR3 loop reads CASSTSGGAGGELFF. The CDR3 DNA sequence: TGTGCCAGCTCGACTAGCGGGGGGGCCGGCGGGGAGCTGTTTTTT. The V call is TRBV2, the J call TRBJ2-2; 14 bases align to TRBD2. Germline V gene sequence: CDR1 SNHLY, CDR2 FYNNEI. J gave up 7 bases and V 8 bases, and 6 bases lay outside the gene matches. The CDR3 runs to 15 residues.

This clonotype has at least ten counts. This beta chain is an off-target read within a library intended for alpha chains, so its frequency means little. J is TRBJ1-1 and V is TRBV18, with TRBD1 matching 8 bases. The CDR3 has 15 residues. The germline gives CDR1 KGHSH, CDR2 LQKENI. Losses at the gene ends were 6 bases for V and 4 bases for J; bases not matched to a gene: 10. This chain's CDR3 is CASSPRKTGATEAFF. The CDR3 bases are TGTGCCAGCTCCCCAAGAAAGACAGGGGCCACTGAAGCTTTCTTT.

This clonotype was recorded at least ten times. This beta chain is off target for a library built for alpha chains, so its abundance means little. CDR3 residues: CASSSKRAGPSYTNEQFF. The CDR3, as DNA: TGTGCCAGCAGCTCGAAGAGGGCAGGACCCTCCTACACCAATGAGCAGTTCTTC. The chain uses TRBV6-5 and TRBJ2-1, with a tentative D call TRBD2 (5 bases). Germline V gene lookup returns CDR1 MNHEY and CDR2 SVGAGI. The ends were cut back, 6 bases at V and 6 bases at J, with 27 bases in the middle. The CDR3 spans 18 residues.

Concerning this clonotype itself: The size of this beta chain means little, since it is a stray read in a library made for alpha chains. The rearrangement joins TRBV5-6 to TRBJ2-5, with D uncertain. The V gene lost 3 bases and the J gene lost 2 bases, with 11 bases spanning the gap. Germline CDR1 is SGHDT and CDR2 is YYEEEE. This CDR3 is 14 amino acids long. Here the CDR3 reads CASSYAGAQETQYF. The CDR3 bases are TGTGCCAGCAGCTATGCAGGAGCTCAAGAGACCCAGTACTTC.

This clonotype was counted ten times or more. A library made for alpha chains picked up this beta chain off target, so its size means little. This chain connects TRBV30 to TRBJ1-1; TRBD1 might be the D (5 bases). This CDR3 is 14 amino acids long. CDR1 and CDR2 from the germline V gene are GTSNPN and SVGIG (reference sequence). V dropped 2 bases and J dropped 5 bases, with 15 bases sitting between them. The DNA for the CDR3 is TGTGCCTGGAGTCACCCAGGGAGGGGAACTGAAGCTTTCTTT. This codes for CAWSHPGRGTEAFF.

This clonotype was counted many times. This beta chain represents an off-target read in a library built for alpha chains; its size is of limited meaning. CDR3 in DNA: TGCGCCAGCAGCCAAAGCTCGACGGAGATGGGGTCACCCCTCCACTTT. It encodes CASSQSSTEMGSPLHF. This chain uses TRBV4-1 with TRBJ1-6; D unclear. The CDR3 contains 16 residues. V lost 2 bases and J lost 10, with 18 bases in between. CDR1 is MGHRA, CDR2 YSYEKL, per germline.

In this sample, this clonotype is medium-sized. This beta chain lies outside the target of a library built for alpha chains; its clone size means little. CDR3 nucleotides: TGTGCCAGCAGTGAAGCGAGGGGATGGCAGCCCCAGCATTTT. Its protein product is CASSEARGWQPQHF. The chain combines TRBV6-1 with TRBJ1-5; perhaps TRBD1 as D (5 bases). Germline CDR1 and CDR2: MNHNS and SASEGT. The germline V and J ends were trimmed by 0 bases and 7 bases, with 10 bases remaining between them. The CDR3 runs 14 residues.

To note about this clonotype: This beta chain is a stray read from a library made for alpha chains; its abundance is not meaningful. The chain uses TRBV12-3 or TRBV12-4 and TRBJ2-2, with D perhaps TRBD1 (6 bases). CDR3 length: 13 amino acids. The V end lost 6 bases, the J end lost 6 bases, and 11 bases lay between the germline ends. The CDR3 nucleotides are TGTGCCAGCAGCCCTACAGGGCCCGGGGAGCTGTTTTTT. It codes for CASSPTGPGELFF.